The clone carrying this T cell receptor beta chain appeared a few times. The antigen is unknown. The time point here: baseline pretreatment blood. As to treatment: 15 Gy SBRT to primary tumor, nephrectomy 4 weeks later. Clear cell pathology was present in this patient's renal cell carcinoma. The record originates from a study of radiation and T cells in renal cell carcinoma. The study, taken as a whole, reports: Pretreatment tumor biopsies were lacking, so baseline clonotypes are unknown.

Germline CDR1 and CDR2: LGHNA and YSLEER. The CDR3 is 15 residues long. V was trimmed by 4 bases and J by 1 base, leaving 13 bases between them. The protocol was immunoSEQ multiplex PCR, while the TCRdb copy is restricted to in-frame clones and leaves out a portion. Of around 140,000 clones in the sample, about 87% were seen once. The clonotype originates from a woman between 65 and 79 years old with renal cell carcinoma. The chain couples TRBV4-3 to TRBJ1-1, with a possible D match to TRBD1 (5 bases). The input for sequencing was blood, taken from a patient whose treatment included radiotherapy and nephrectomy. The CDR3 here is CASSRGGTKNTEAFF. In DNA, the CDR3 is TGCGCCAGCAGCCGAGGCGGGACGAAGAACACTGAAGCTTTCTTT.